These T cell receptor beta chains were read from a single sample in a study of response to subunit inactivated influenza vaccine. In TCRdb, the RT-PCR reads were re-called with MiXCR into one record per CDR3 protein. Of 450,000 to 600,000 distinct CDR3 sequences in the sample, less than 7.5% were seen once. This sample comprised PBMCs from blood, obtained less than 30 months after vaccination. The source of these receptors is a man aged 50-75 years who received an inactivated influenza vaccine. Both conserved end residues are part of each CDR3.

cdr3_aa: CATSDRTGAFYGYTF
j_call: TRBJ1-2
v_call: TRBV24-1

cdr3_aa: CASSLKDTGELFF
j_call: TRBJ2-2
v_call: TRBV5-1

cdr3_aa: CSARDPLAGTLDTQYF
j_call: TRBJ2-3
v_call: TRBV20-1

cdr3_aa: CSSEGLGDYNEQFF
j_call: TRBJ2-1
v_call: TRBV29-1

cdr3_aa: CASSGTGIFYEQYF
j_call: TRBJ2-7
v_call: TRBV18

cdr3_aa: CASSQDREDADTQYF
j_call: TRBJ2-3
v_call: TRBV4-3

cdr3_aa: CASSPRVITEAFF
j_call: TRBJ1-1
v_call: TRBV5-6

cdr3_aa: CATARVSTDTQYF
j_call: TRBJ2-3
v_call: TRBV19

cdr3_aa: CASSLSYRGYEQYF
j_call: TRBJ2-7
v_call: TRBV27

cdr3_aa: CSVDSLHAGANVLTF
j_call: TRBJ2-6
v_call: TRBV29-1

cdr3_aa: CAIKTGGYTF
j_call: TRBJ1-2
v_call: TRBV10-3

cdr3_aa: CASSWDRSSYEQYF
j_call: TRBJ2-7
v_call: TRBV12-3/TRBV12-4

cdr3_aa: CASSPPIPRGRTNEKLFF
j_call: TRBJ1-4
v_call: TRBV4-1

cdr3_aa: CASRRRPAEQYF
j_call: TRBJ2-7
v_call: TRBV28

cdr3_aa: CSAQGAVSSYNEQFF
j_call: TRBJ2-1
v_call: TRBV20-1

cdr3_aa: CSARAGTGFGEAFF
j_call: TRBJ1-1
v_call: TRBV20-1

cdr3_aa: CASSFLRQGRDHYSYREQFF
j_call: TRBJ2-1
v_call: TRBV28

cdr3_aa: CASSSVGQYNEQFF
j_call: TRBJ2-1
v_call: TRBV7-2

cdr3_aa: CASSLAPGWLEDNEQFF
j_call: TRBJ2-1
v_call: TRBV7-2

cdr3_aa: CASSHIGELFF
j_call: TRBJ2-2
v_call: TRBV3-1

cdr3_aa: CSVVTSGQQETQYF
j_call: TRBJ2-5
v_call: TRBV29-1

cdr3_aa: CSVETGPYEQYF
j_call: TRBJ2-7
v_call: TRBV29-1

cdr3_aa: CASSLDSAYNEQFF
j_call: TRBJ2-1
v_call: TRBV7-2

cdr3_aa: CASSLGTSSYEQYF
j_call: TRBJ2-7
v_call: TRBV7-9

cdr3_aa: CASSLELQETQYF
j_call: TRBJ2-5
v_call: TRBV7-2

cdr3_aa: CASSQARGRGTQYF
j_call: TRBJ2-5
v_call: TRBV3-1

cdr3_aa: CASSLAPGQGIYGYTF
j_call: TRBJ1-2
v_call: TRBV5-1

cdr3_aa: CASSLAARNEQYF
j_call: TRBJ2-7
v_call: TRBV5-1

cdr3_aa: CASSLRGGPTMGRPQHF
j_call: TRBJ1-5
v_call: TRBV4-2

cdr3_aa: CASSYSLADTQYF
j_call: TRBJ2-3
v_call: TRBV6-5

cdr3_aa: CASSQETSEETQYF
j_call: TRBJ2-5
v_call: TRBV4-2

cdr3_aa: CSARRTENYGYTF
j_call: TRBJ1-2
v_call: TRBV20-1

cdr3_aa: CASSFIFSNQPQHF
j_call: TRBJ1-5
v_call: TRBV7-2

cdr3_aa: CASSRTQGSGGPYNEQFF
j_call: TRBJ2-1
v_call: TRBV11-1

cdr3_aa: CASSGNTEDSYNEQFF
j_call: TRBJ2-1
v_call: TRBV2

cdr3_aa: CASSHTRDTQYF
j_call: TRBJ2-3
v_call: TRBV4-3

cdr3_aa: CASSPGGTGGQETQYF
j_call: TRBJ2-5
v_call: TRBV9

cdr3_aa: CSARDVSGKETQYF
j_call: TRBJ2-5
v_call: TRBV20-1

cdr3_aa: CASTPRVGEGVTGELFF
j_call: TRBJ2-2
v_call: TRBV12-3/TRBV12-4

cdr3_aa: CASSIGGSFNEQYF
j_call: TRBJ2-7
v_call: TRBV19

cdr3_aa: CSARGTSGGIFNEQFF
j_call: TRBJ2-1
v_call: TRBV20-1

cdr3_aa: CASSVSGNAGGTQYF
j_call: TRBJ2-3
v_call: TRBV7-8

cdr3_aa: CASSMDRQETQYF
j_call: TRBJ2-5
v_call: TRBV7-7

cdr3_aa: CSVLELLGDTATFF
j_call: TRBJ2-1
v_call: TRBV29-1

cdr3_aa: CASSLYPGGITEAFF
j_call: TRBJ1-1
v_call: TRBV27

cdr3_aa: CASSERGTGNTEAFF
j_call: TRBJ1-1
v_call: TRBV2

cdr3_aa: CSARGLRDYSTDTQYF
j_call: TRBJ2-3
v_call: TRBV20-1

cdr3_aa: CASSRGRGVADTQYF
j_call: TRBJ2-3
v_call: TRBV7-2

cdr3_aa: CASSYSGGFGIQYF
j_call: TRBJ2-4
v_call: TRBV6-2/TRBV6-3

cdr3_aa: CASRRQGKETQYF
j_call: TRBJ2-5
v_call: TRBV19

cdr3_aa: CASSAGRIEAGELFF
j_call: TRBJ2-2
v_call: TRBV5-1

cdr3_aa: CASSLRGVSNTEAFF
j_call: TRBJ1-1
v_call: TRBV28

cdr3_aa: CASSVDGGGQPQHF
j_call: TRBJ1-5
v_call: TRBV7-2